This T cell receptor beta chain was found in a study of cytomegalovirus exposure and HLA in healthy donors. PCR primers comprised 60 Vbeta and 13 Jbeta primers. The data were produced by immunoSEQ multiplex PCR, yet TCRdb's version contains in-frame clones alone and is incomplete. The sample consists of more than 200,000 clones, roughly four fifths of them appearing once. With 5 bases removed from V and 6 bases from J, the gap between germline ends came to 19 bases. Germline V CDR1 and CDR2: LNHDA, SQIVND (reference sequence). The CDR3 length is 15 residues. This clonotype originated in a girl between 5 and 17 years old in good health and CMV-seronegative. The V call is TRBV19, the J call TRBJ1-1; D gene ambiguous. Sequenced input: PBMCs. The chain's CDR3 is CASSPTGSPPAEAFF. CDR3 DNA: TGTGCCAGTAGTCCCACGGGATCCCCCCCCGCTGAAGCTTTCTTT.